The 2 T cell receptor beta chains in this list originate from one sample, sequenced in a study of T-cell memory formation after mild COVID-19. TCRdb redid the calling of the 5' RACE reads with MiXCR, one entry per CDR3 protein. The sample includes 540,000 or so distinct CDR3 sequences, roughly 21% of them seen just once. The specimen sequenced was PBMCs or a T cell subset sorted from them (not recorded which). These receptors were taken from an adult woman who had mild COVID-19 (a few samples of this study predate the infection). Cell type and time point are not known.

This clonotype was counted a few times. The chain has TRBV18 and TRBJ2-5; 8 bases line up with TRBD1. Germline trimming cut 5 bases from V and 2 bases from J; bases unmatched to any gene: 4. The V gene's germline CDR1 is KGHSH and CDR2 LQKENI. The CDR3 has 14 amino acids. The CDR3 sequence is CASSAGTGQETQYF. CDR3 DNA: TGTGCCAGCTCAGCAGGGACAGGTCAAGAGACCCAGTACTTC. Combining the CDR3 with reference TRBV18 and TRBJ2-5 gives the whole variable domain NAGVMQNPRHLVRRRGQEARLRCSPMKGHSHVYWYRQLPEEGLKFMVYLQKENIIDESGMPKERFSAEFPKEGPSILRIQQVVRGDSAAYFCASSAGTGQETQYFGPGTRLLVL.

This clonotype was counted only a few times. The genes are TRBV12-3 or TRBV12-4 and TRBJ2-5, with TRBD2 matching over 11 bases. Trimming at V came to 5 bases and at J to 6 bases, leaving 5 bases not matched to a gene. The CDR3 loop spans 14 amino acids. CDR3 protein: CASSVSGGAQTQYF. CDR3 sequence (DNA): TGTGCCAGCAGTGTTAGCGGGGGGGCGCAGACCCAGTACTTC.